This TCR beta chain was sequenced in a study of blood T cell repertoires in COVID-19. Sequencing used immunoSEQ multiplex PCR; TCRdb keeps in-frame clones, though not all of them. The sample consists of about 170,000 clones, approximately 79% of them appearing once. The sequence came from a woman older than 75 with acute or convalescent COVID-19. Material for sequencing was peripheral blood.

The CDR3 DNA follows: TGTGCCAGCAGCCCACGCCGGGTGGAAACTGGGGCCAACGTCCTGACTTTC. Amino acids: CASSPRRVETGANVLTF. This sequence joins TRBV7-9 and TRBJ2-6; the D is unclear. Trimming cost V 5 bases and J 2 bases, with 16 bases left between them. The CDR3 totals 17 residues. Germline loops: CDR1 SEHNR, CDR2 FQNEAQ (reference sequence).